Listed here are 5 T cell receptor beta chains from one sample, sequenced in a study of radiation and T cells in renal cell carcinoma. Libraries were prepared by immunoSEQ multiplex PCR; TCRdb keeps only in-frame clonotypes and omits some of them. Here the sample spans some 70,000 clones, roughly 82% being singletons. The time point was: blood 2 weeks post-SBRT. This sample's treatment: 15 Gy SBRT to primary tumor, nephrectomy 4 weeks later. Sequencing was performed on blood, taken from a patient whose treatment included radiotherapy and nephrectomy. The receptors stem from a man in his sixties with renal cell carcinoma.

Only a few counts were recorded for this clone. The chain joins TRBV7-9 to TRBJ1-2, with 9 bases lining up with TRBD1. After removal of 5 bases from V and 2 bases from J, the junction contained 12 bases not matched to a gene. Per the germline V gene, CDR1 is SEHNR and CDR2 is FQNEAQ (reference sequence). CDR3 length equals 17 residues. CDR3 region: CASSLAALGQGNYGYTF. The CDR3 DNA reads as TGTGCCAGCAGCCTTGCGGCCCTGGGACAGGGAAACTATGGCTACACCTTC.

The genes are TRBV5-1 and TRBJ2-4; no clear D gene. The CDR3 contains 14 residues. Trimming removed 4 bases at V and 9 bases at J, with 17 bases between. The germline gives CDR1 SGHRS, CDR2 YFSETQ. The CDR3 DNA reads TGCGCCAGCAGCAGCCAGGCAGCTACGGGCATTCAGTACTTC. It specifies CASSSQAATGIQYF.

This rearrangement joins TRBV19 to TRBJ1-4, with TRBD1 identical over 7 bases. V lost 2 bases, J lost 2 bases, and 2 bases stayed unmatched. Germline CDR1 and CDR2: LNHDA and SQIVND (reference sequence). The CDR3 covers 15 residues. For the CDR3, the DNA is TGTGCCAGTAGTATAACAGGGGACACTAATGAAAAACTGTTTTTT. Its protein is CASSITGDTNEKLFF.

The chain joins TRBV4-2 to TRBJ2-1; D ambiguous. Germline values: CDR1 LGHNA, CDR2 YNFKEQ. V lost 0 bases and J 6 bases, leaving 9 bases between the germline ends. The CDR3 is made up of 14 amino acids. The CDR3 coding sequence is TGTGCCAGCAGCCAAGATGGGTCCCTCAATGAGCAGTTCTTC. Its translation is CASSQDGSLNEQFF.

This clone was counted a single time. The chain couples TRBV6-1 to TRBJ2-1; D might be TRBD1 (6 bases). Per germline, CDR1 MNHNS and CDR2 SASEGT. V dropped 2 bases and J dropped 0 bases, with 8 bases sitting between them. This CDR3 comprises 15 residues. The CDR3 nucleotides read TGTGCCAGCAGTGAACAGGGGCCCTCCTACAATGAGCAGTTCTTC. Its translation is CASSEQGPSYNEQFF.